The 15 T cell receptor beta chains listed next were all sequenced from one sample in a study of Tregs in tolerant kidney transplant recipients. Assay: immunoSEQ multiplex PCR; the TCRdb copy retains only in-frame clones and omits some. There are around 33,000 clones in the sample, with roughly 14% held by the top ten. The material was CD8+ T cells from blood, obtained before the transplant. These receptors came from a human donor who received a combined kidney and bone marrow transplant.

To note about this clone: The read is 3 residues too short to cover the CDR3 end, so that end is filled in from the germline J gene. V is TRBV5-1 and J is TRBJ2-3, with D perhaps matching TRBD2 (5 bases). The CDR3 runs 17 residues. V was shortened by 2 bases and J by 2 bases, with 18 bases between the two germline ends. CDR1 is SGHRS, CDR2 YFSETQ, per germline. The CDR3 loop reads CASSFPPAAGVTDTQYF. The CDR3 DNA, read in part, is TGCGCCAGCAGCTTCCCCCCGGCAGCCGGGGTCACAGATACG.

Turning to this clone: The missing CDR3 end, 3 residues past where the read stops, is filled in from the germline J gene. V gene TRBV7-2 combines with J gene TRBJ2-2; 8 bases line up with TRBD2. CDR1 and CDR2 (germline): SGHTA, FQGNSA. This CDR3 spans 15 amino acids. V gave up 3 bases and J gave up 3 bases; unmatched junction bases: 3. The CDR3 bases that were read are TGTGCCAGCAGCTTGGGACTAGGATACACCGGGGAG. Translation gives CASSLGLGYTGE. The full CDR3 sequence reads CASSLGLGYTGELFF. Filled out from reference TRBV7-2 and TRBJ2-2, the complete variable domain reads GAGVSQSPSNKVTEKGKDVELRCDPISGHTALYWYRQSLGQGLEFLIYFQGNSAPDKSGLPSDRFSAERTGGSVSTLTIQRTQQEDSAVYLCASSLGLGYTGELFFGEGSRLTVL.

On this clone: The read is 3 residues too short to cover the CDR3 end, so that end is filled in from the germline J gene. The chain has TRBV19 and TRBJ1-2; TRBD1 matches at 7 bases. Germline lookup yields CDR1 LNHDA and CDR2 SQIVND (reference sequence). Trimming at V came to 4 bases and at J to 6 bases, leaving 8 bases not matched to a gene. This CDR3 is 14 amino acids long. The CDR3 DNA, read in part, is TGTGCCAGTAGTAGCCTCGGACAGGTCAATGGC. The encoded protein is CASSSLGQVNG. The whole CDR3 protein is CASSSLGQVNGYTF. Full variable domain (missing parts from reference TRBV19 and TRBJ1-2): DGGITQSPKYLFRKEGQNVTLSCEQNLNHDAMYWYRQDPGQGLRLIYYSQIVNDFQKGDIAEGYSVSREKKESFPLTVTSAQKNPTAFYLCASSSLGQVNGYTFGSGTRLTVV.

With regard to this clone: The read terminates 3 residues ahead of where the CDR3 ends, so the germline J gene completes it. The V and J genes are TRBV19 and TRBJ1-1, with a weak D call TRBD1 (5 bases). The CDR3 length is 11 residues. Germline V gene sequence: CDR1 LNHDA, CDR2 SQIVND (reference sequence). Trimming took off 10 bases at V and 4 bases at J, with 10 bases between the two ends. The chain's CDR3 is CATGGITEAFF. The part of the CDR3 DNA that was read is TGTGCCACGGGGGGGATCACTGAA.

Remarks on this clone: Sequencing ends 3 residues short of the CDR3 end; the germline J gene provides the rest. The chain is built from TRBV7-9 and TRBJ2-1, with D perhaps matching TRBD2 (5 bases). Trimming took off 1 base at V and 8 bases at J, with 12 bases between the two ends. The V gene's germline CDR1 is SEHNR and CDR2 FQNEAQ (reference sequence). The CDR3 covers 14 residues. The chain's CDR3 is CASSLVGLPHEQFF. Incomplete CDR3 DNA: TGTGCCAGCAGCTTAGTTGGACTTCCACATGAG.

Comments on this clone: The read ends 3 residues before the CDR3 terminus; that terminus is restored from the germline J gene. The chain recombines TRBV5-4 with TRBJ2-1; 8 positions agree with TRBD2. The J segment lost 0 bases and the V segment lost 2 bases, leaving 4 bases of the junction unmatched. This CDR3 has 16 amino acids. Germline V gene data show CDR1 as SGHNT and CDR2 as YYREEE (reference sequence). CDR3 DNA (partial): TGTGCCAGCAGCTTTGGCGGGAGGAGCTCCTACAATGAG. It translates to CASSFGGRSSYNE. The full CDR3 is CASSFGGRSSYNEQFF.

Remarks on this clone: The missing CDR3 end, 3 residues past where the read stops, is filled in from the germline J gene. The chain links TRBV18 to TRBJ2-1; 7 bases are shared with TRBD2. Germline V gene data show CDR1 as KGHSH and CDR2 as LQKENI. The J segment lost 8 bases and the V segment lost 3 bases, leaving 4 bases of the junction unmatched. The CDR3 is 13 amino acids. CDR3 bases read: TGTGCCAGCTCACCGCCTGGGGGGGATGAG. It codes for CASSPPGGDE. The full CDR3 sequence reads CASSPPGGDEQFF. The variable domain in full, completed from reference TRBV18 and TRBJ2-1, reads NAGVMQNPRHLVRRRGQEARLRCSPMKGHSHVYWYRQLPEEGLKFMVYLQKENIIDESGMPKERFSAEFPKEGPSILRIQQVVRGDSAAYFCASSPPGGDEQFFGPGTRLTVL.

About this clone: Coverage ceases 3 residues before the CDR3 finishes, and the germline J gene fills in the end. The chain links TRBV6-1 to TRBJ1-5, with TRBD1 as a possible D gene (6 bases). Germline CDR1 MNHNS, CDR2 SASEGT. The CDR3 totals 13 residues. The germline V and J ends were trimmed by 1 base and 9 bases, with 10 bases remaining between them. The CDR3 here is CASSEGTVLPQHF. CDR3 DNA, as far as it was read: TGTGCCAGCAGTGAAGGGACAGTGCTGCCC.

CDR3 DNA (partial): TGCAGCGCCTTAGCGGGCTCCTACGAG. It specifies CSALAGSYE. In full, the CDR3 reads CSALAGSYEQYF. The chain is built from TRBV29-1 and TRBJ2-7; TRBD2 agrees at 7 bases. The read stops 3 residues short of the end of the CDR3; the missing end is completed from the germline J gene. Trimming at V came to 7 bases and at J to 0 bases, leaving 3 bases not matched to a gene. The CDR3 totals 12 residues. Germline V gene lookup returns CDR1 SQVTM and CDR2 ANQGSEA.

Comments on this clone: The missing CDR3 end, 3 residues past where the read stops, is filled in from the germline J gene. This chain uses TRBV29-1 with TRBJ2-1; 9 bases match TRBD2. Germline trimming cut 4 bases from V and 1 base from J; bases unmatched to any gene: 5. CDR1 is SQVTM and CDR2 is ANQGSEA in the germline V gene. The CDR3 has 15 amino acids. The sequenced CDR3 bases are TGCAGCGTTGTTGGGCGGGAGGGATCCTACAATGAG. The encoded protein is CSVVGREGSYNE. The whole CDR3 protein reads CSVVGREGSYNEQFF.

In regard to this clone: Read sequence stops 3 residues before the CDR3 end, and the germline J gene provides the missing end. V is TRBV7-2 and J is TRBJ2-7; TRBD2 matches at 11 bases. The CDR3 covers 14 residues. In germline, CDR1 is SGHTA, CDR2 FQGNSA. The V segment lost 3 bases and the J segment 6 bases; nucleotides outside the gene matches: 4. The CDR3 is CASSFALAGGEQYF. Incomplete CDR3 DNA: TGTGCCAGCAGCTTTGCTCTAGCGGGAGGCGAG.

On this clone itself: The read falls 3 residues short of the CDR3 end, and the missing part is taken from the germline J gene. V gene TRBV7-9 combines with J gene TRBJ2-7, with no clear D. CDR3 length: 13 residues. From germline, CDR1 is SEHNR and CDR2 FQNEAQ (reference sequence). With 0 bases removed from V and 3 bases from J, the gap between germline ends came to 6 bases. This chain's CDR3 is CASSLAPGYEQYF. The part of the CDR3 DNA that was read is TGTGCCAGCAGCTTAGCCCCAGGCTACGAG.

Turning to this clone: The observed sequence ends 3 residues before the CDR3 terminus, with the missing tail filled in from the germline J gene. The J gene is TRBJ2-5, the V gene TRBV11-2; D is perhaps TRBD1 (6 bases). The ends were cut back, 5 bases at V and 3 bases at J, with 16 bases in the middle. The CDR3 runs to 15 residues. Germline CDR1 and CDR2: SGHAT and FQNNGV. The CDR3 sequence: CASSPYSGAEETQYF. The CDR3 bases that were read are TGTGCCAGCAGCCCCTATTCAGGGGCGGAAGAGACC.

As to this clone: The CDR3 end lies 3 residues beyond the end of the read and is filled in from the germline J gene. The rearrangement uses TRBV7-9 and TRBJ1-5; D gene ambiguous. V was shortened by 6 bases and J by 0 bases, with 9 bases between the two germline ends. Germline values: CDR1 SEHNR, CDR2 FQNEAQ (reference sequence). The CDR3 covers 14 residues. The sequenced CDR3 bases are TGTGCCAGCAGTTTGACTGATAGCAATCAGCCC. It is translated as CASSLTDSNQP. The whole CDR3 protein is CASSLTDSNQPQHF. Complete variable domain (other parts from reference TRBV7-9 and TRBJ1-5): DTGVSQNPRHKITKRGQNVTFRCDPISEHNRLYWYRQTLGQGPEFLTYFQNEAQLEKSRLLSDRFSAERPKGSFSTLEIQRTEQGDSAMYLCASSLTDSNQPQHFGDGTRLSIL.

The CDR3 spells CASNPPPYTPYNEQFF. The CDR3 bases that were read are TGTGCCAGCAACCCCCCCCCTTATACACCTTACAATGAG. The J gene is TRBJ2-1, the V gene TRBV6-2 or TRBV6-3, with no clear D. The read is 3 residues too short to cover the CDR3 end, so that end is filled in from the germline J gene. The CDR3 runs to 16 residues. Germline V gives CDR1 MNHEY, CDR2 SVGEGT. V was cut by 7 bases and J by 4 bases, with 20 bases left in between.